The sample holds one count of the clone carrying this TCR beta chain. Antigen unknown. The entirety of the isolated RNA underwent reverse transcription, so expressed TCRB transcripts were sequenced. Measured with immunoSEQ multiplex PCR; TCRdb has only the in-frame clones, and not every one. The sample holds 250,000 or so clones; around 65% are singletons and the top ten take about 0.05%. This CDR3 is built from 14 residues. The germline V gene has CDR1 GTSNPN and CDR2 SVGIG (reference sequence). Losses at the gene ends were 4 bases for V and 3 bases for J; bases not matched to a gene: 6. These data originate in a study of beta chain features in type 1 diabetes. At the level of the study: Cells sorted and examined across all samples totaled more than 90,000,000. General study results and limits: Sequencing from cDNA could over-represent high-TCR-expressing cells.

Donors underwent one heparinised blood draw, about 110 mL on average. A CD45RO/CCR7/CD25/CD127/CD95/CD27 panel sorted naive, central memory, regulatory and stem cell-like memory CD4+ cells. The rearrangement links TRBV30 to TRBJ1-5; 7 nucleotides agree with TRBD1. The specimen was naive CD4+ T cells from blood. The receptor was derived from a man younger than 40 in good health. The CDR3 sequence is CAWTQGGHNQPQHF. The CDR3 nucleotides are TGTGCCTGGACCCAGGGGGGTCACAATCAGCCCCAGCATTTT. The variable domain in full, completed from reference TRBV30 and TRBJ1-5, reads SQTIHQWPATLVQPVGSPLSLECTVEGTSNPNLYWYRQAAGRGLQLLFYSVGIGQISSEVPQNLSASRPQDRQFILSSKKLLLSDSGFYLCAWTQGGHNQPQHFGDGTRLSIL.